This T cell receptor (beta chain) was identified during a study of identical twins. Regarding the study as a whole: Twins' excess sharing was less marked for out-of-frame beta sequences. The study reached conclusions through statistical analysis that was cross-sectional, not following the same donors. Out-of-frame alpha sequences shared by twins showed excess low generation probability.

This clonotype was detected many times. Its antigen is still unknown. From germline, CDR1 is SQVTM and CDR2 ANQGSEA. The CDR3 is made up of 12 amino acids. The ends were cut back, 4 bases at V and 2 bases at J, with 8 bases in the middle. TCRdb called the 5' RACE reads again in MiXCR, with one record for every CDR3 protein. The sample shows 450,000 or so distinct CDR3 sequences, 14% of them seen only once. These data also formed part of another study, on yellow fever vaccine responses in identical twins.

This sequence originates from a woman younger than 35 in good health. The chain employs TRBV29-1 and TRBJ2-5; tentatively, D is TRBD2 (5 bases). Input material: CD4+ T cells sorted from blood. CDR3 bases: TGCAGCGTTGTAGAGGGACAAGAGACCCAGTACTTC. This sequence encodes CSVVEGQETQYF. Supplemented by reference TRBV29-1 and TRBJ2-5, the full variable domain reads SAVISQKPSRDICQRGTSLTIQCQVDSQVTMMFWYRQQPGQSLTLIATANQGSEATYESGFVIDKFPISRPNLTFSTLTVSNMSPEDSSIYLCSVVEGQETQYFGPGTRLLVL.